Presented here are 9 T cell receptor beta chains from one specimen sequenced in a study of blood T cell repertoires in COVID-19. Data came from immunoSEQ multiplex PCR; TCRdb stores just in-frame clones and leaves some out. The repertoire has roughly 250,000 clones, 85% to 95% of them found once; the top ten carry approximately 2%. Sequencing input: PBMCs or T cells enriched from blood (not recorded which). These receptors all stem from a woman in her late teens or twenties who had recovered from COVID-19.

CDR3 protein: CASSLGEVRRDEQYF. The CDR3 region has the DNA TGTGCCAGCAGCTTAGGAGAGGTCAGGCGGGACGAGCAGTACTTC. The rearrangement joins TRBV7-9 to TRBJ2-7; D possibly corresponds to TRBD2 (5 bases). CDR3 length equals 15 residues. The germline V and J ends were trimmed by 1 base and 5 bases, with 15 bases remaining between them. The germline V gene has CDR1 SEHNR and CDR2 FQNEAQ (reference sequence). The variable domain in full, with the rest retrieved from reference TRBV7-9 and TRBJ2-7, is DTGVSQNPRHKITKRGQNVTFRCDPISEHNRLYWYRQTLGQGPEFLTYFQNEAQLEKSRLLSDRFSAERPKGSFSTLEIQRTEQGDSAMYLCASSLGEVRRDEQYFGPGTRLTVT.

The V gene is TRBV27, the J gene TRBJ1-2; D gene ambiguous. This CDR3 comprises 13 residues. From germline, CDR1 is MNHEY and CDR2 SMNVEV (reference sequence). V gave up 4 bases and J gave up 4 bases, with 10 bases separating them. In DNA form, the CDR3 reads TGTGCCAGCAGTTCCTCGACGGGCTATGGCTACACCTTC. Protein: CASSSSTGYGYTF.

The chain is built from TRBV24-1 and TRBJ2-5, with 11 bases aligning to TRBD1. V was clipped by 3 bases and J by 4 bases; unmatched bases: 3. This CDR3 is built from 15 residues. CDR1 and CDR2 (germline): KGHDR, SFDVKD. The CDR3 region has the DNA TGTGCCACCAGTGATCCCGGGACAGGGGGAGAGACCCAGTACTTC. Protein: CATSDPGTGGETQYF.

A word on this clone: Other DNA sequences in this specimen translate into the identical CDR3. This chain uses TRBV20-1 with TRBJ2-3; D is ambiguous. Germline assignment: CDR1 DFQATT and CDR2 SNEGSKA (reference sequence). The CDR3 spans 11 residues. The V end was cut by 1 base, the J end by 3 bases, with 2 bases between. DNA of the CDR3: TGCAGTGCTAGAGCTACAGATACGCAGTATTTT. Its translation is CSARATDTQYF.

The rearrangement joins TRBV5-4 to TRBJ2-1; TRBD2 matches 11 bases. This CDR3 is 16 amino acids long. The V segment lost 4 bases and the J segment 4 bases; nucleotides outside the gene matches: 7. CDR1 SGHNT and CDR2 YYREEE come from the germline V gene (reference sequence). The CDR3: CASSQGGTSGYNEQFF. In DNA form, the CDR3 reads TGTGCCAGCAGCCAGGGAGGGACTAGCGGTTACAATGAGCAGTTCTTC. The full variable domain, in which reference TRBV5-4 and TRBJ2-1 provide the parts outside the CDR3, is ETGVTQSPTHLIKTRGQQVTLRCSSQSGHNTVSWYQQALGQGPQFIFQYYREEENGRGNFPPRFSGLQFPNYSSELNVNALELDDSALYLCASSQGGTSGYNEQFFGPGTRLTVL.

This clone appeared once. This chain links TRBV28 with TRBJ2-1; D not certain. The V end lost 3 bases, the J end lost 3 bases, and 12 bases lay between the germline ends. Germline V gene lookup returns CDR1 MDHEN and CDR2 SYDVKM. The CDR3 length is 15 residues. The CDR3 region has the DNA TGTGCCAGCAGTTTTGCGAGAATACGCTACAATGAGCAGTTCTTC. Protein product: CASSFARIRYNEQFF.

The rearrangement joins TRBV7-9 to TRBJ1-1; unclear D gene. CDR1 and CDR2 from the germline V gene are SEHNR and FQNEAQ (reference sequence). V lost 6 bases to trimming and J lost 1 base, with 6 bases between them. The CDR3 is 12 residues long. The CDR3, as DNA: TGTGCCAGCAGGCCAGAGAACACTGAAGCTTTCTTT. Protein product: CASRPENTEAFF.

CDR3 sequence (DNA): TGTGCCAGCAGGTCCAGGGGGGTGAGCAATCAGCCCCAGCATTTT. Protein: CASRSRGVSNQPQHF. This chain links TRBV6-5 with TRBJ1-5; 7 nucleotides line up with TRBD1. Germline CDR1 and CDR2: MNHEY and SVGAGI. Trimming cost V 6 bases and J 1 base; bases outside gene matches: 6. The length of the CDR3 is 15 residues.

The chain carries TRBV3-1 (or the pseudogene TRBV3-2) and TRBJ2-3; the match to TRBD1 covers 8 bases. The CDR3 sequence is 16 residues long. Germline trimming cut 0 bases from V and 2 bases from J; bases unmatched to any gene: 4. Looked up from germline, CDR1 is LGHDT and CDR2 is YNNKEL (reference sequence). Here the CDR3 reads CASSQERTGFTDTQYF. The CDR3 DNA sequence: TGTGCCAGCAGCCAAGAGCGGACAGGGTTCACAGATACGCAGTATTTT.